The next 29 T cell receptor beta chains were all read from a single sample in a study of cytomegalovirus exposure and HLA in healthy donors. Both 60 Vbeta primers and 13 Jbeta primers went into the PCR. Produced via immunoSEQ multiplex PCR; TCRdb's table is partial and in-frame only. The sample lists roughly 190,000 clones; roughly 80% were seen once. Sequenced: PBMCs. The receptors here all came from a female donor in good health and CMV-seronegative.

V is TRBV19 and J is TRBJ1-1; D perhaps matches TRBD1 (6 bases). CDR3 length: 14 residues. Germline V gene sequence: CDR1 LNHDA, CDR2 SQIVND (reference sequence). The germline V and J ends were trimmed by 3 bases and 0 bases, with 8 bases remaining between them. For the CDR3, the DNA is TGTGCCAGTAGTATTAGGACAGTGAACACTGAAGCTTTCTTT. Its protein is CASSIRTVNTEAFF.

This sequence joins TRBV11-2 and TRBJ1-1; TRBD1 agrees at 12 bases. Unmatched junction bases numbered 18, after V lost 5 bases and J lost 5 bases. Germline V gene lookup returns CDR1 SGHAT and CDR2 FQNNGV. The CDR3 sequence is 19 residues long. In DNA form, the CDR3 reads TGTGCCAGCAGCCACCCAATACCCCGGGACAGGGGGCGAAAAACTGAAGCTTTCTTT. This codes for CASSHPIPRDRGRKTEAFF.

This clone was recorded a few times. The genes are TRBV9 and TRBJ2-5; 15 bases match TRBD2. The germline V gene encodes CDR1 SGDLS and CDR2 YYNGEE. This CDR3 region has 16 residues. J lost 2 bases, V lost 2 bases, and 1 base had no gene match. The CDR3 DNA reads TGTGCCAGCAGCGTCGGGACTAGCGGGGGGCAAGAGACCCAGTACTTC. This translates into CASSVGTSGGQETQYF.

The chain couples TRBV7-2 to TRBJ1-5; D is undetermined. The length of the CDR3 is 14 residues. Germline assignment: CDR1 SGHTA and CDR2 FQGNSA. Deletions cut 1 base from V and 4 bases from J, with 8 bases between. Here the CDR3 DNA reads TGTGCCAGCAGCTTAGACCTGAGGAATCAGCCCCAGCATTTT. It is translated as CASSLDLRNQPQHF.

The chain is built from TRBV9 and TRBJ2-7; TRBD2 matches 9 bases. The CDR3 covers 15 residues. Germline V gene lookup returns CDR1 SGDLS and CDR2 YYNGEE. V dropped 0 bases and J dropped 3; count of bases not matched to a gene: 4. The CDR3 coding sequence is TGTGCCAGCAGCGTAGATGTTAGCGGGGGCTACGAGCAGTACTTC. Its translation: CASSVDVSGGYEQYF.

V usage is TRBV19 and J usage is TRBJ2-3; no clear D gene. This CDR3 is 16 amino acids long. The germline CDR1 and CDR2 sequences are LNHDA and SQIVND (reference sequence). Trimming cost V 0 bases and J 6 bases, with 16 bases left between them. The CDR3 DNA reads TGTGCCAGTAGTATAGACCCTGACTCAAAAGCGGATACGCAGTATTTT. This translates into CASSIDPDSKADTQYF.

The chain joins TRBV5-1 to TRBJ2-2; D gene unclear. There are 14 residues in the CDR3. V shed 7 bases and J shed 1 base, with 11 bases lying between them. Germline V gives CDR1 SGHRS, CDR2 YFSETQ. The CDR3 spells CASRLAQNTGELFF. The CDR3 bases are TGCGCCAGCCGGTTGGCCCAGAACACCGGGGAGCTGTTTTTT.

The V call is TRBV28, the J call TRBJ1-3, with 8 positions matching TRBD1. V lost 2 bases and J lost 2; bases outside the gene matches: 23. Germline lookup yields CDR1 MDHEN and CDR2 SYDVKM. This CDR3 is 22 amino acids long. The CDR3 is CASSLPGWGGQGPLLAGNTIYF. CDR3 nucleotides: TGTGCCAGCAGTTTACCAGGGTGGGGTGGACAGGGTCCGTTGTTGGCTGGAAACACCATATATTTT. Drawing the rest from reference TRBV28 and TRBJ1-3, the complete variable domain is DVKVTQSSRYLVKRTGEKVFLECVQDMDHENMFWYRQDPGLGLRLIYFSYDVKMKEKGDIPEGYSVSREKKERFSLILESASTNQTSMYLCASSLPGWGGQGPLLAGNTIYFGEGSWLTVV.

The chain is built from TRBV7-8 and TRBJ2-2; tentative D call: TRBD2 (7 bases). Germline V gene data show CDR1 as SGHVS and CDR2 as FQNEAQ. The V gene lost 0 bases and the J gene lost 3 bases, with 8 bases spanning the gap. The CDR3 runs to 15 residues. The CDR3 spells CASSLAGGHTGELFF. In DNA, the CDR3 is TGTGCCAGCAGCTTAGCGGGGGGGCACACCGGGGAGCTGTTTTTT.

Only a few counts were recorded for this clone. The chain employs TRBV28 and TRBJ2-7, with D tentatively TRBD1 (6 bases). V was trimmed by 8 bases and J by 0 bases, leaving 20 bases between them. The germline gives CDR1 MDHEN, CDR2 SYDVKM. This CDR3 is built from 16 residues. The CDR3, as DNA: TGTGCCAGCGAAGGACAGACGGACCAGAGCTCCTACGAGCAGTACTTC. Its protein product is CASEGQTDQSSYEQYF.

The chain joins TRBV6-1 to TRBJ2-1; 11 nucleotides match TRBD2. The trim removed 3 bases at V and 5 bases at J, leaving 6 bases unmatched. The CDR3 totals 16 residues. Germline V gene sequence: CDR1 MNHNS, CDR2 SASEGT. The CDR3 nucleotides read TGTGCCAGCAGTGATTTTAGCGGGAGGGCCCACAATGAGCAGTTCTTC. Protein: CASSDFSGRAHNEQFF.

CDR3 sequence reads: CASSVGDTPYNEQFF. CDR3 coding DNA: TGTGCCAGCTCAGTAGGGGACACGCCGTACAATGAGCAGTTCTTC. The V gene is TRBV2, the J gene TRBJ2-1, with a tentative D call TRBD1 (6 bases). CDR1 and CDR2 from the germline V gene are SNHLY and FYNNEI. The CDR3 loop spans 15 amino acids. V was clipped by 8 bases and J by 4 bases, with 18 bases between them.

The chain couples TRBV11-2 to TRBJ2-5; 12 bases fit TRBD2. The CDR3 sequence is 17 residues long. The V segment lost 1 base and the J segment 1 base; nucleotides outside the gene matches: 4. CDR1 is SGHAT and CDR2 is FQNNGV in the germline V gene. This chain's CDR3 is CASSLGASGGAQETQYF. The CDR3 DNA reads TGTGCCAGCAGCTTAGGGGCTAGCGGGGGGGCCCAAGAGACCCAGTACTTC.

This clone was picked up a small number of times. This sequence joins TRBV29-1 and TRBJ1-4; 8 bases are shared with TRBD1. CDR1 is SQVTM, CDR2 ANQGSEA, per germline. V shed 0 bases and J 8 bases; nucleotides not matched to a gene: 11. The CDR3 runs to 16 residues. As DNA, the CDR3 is TGCAGCGTTGAAGATCTAGTTCTTGGACAGGGCGAAAAACTGTTTTTT. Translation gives CSVEDLVLGQGEKLFF. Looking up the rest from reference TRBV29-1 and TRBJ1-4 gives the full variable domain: SAVISQKPSRDICQRGTSLTIQCQVDSQVTMMFWYRQQPGQSLTLIATANQGSEATYESGFVIDKFPISRPNLTFSTLTVSNMSPEDSSIYLCSVEDLVLGQGEKLFFGSGTQLSVL.

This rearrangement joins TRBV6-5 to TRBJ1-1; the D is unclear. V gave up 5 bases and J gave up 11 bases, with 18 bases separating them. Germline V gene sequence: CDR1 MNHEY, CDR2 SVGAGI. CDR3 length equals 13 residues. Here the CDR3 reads CASSEWERSGAFF. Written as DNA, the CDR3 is TGTGCCAGCAGTGAATGGGAGAGGTCCGGGGCTTTCTTT.

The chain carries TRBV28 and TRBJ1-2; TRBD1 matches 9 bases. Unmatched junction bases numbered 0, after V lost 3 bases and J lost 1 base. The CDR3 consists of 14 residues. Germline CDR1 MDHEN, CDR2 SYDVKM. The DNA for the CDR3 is TGTGCCAGCAGTTTGGGACAGGGTAACTATGGCTACACCTTC. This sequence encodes CASSLGQGNYGYTF.

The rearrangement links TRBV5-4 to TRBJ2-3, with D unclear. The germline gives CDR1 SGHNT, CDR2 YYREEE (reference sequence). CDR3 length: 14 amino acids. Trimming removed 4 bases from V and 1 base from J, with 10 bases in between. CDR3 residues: CASSRRLGTDTQYF. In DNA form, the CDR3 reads TGTGCCAGCAGCCGGCGGCTAGGCACAGATACGCAGTATTTT.

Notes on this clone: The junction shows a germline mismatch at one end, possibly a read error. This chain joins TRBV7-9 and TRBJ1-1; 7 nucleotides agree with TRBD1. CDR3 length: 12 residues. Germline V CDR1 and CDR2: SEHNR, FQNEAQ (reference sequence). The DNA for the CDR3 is TGTTCCAGCAGCCACGGACAGGCTGAAGCTTTCTTT. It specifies CSSSHGQAEAFF.

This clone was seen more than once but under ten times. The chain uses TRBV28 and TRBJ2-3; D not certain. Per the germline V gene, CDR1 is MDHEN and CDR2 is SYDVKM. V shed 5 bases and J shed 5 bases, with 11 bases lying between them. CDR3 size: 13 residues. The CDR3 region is CASSVPGLDTQYF. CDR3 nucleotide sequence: TGTGCCAGCAGTGTTCCGGGTCTAGATACGCAGTATTTT.

The CDR3 DNA follows: TGTGCCAGCAGTTTCCTTCCCAGGAACTCCTACGAGCAGTACTTC. It is translated as CASSFLPRNSYEQYF. The rearrangement joins TRBV28 to TRBJ2-7, with unresolved D. V gave up 3 bases and J gave up 0 bases, with 12 bases separating them. Germline V CDR1 and CDR2: MDHEN, SYDVKM. This CDR3 comprises 15 residues.

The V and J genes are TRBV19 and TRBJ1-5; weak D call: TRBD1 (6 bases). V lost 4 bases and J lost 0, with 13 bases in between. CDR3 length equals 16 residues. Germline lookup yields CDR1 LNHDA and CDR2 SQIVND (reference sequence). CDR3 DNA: TGTGCCAGTAGTACCTGGACAGCGTATAGCAATCAGCCCCAGCATTTT. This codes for CASSTWTAYSNQPQHF.

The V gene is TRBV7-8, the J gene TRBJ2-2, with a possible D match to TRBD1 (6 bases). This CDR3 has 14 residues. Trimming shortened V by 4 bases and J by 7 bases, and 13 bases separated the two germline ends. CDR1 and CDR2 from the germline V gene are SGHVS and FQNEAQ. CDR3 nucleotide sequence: TGTGCCAGCAGCTCCCAACGGGGACACGGGGAGCTGTTTTTT. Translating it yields CASSSQRGHGELFF.

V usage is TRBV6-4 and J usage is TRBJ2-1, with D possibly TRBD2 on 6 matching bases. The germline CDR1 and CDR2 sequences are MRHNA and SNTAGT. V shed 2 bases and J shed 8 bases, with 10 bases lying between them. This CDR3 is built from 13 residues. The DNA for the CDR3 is TGTGCCAGCAGTGACACGAGGGAGGATGAGCAGTTCTTC. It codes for CASSDTREDEQFF.

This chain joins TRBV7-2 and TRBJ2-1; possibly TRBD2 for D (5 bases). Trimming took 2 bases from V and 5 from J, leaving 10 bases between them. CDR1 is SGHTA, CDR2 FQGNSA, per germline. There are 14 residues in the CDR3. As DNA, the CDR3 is TGTGCCAGCAGCTTAAACGCCGGGAACAATGAGCAGTTCTTC. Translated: CASSLNAGNNEQFF.

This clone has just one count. CDR3 sequence (DNA): TGTGCCAGCAGCTTTACTAGCGGGGGGTACCAAGAGACCCAGTACTTC. Amino acids: CASSFTSGGYQETQYF. The genes are TRBV7-2 and TRBJ2-5, with 12 nucleotides matching TRBD2. This CDR3 is built from 16 residues. In germline, CDR1 is SGHTA, CDR2 FQGNSA. V shed 3 bases and J 0 bases; nucleotides not matched to a gene: 2.

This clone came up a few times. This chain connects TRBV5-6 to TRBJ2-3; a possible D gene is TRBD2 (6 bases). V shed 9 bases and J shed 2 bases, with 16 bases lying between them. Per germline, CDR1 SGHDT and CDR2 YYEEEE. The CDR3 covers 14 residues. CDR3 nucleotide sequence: TGTGCCACCGGGGGTCGTGCCTACACAGATACGCAGTATTTT. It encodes CATGGRAYTDTQYF.

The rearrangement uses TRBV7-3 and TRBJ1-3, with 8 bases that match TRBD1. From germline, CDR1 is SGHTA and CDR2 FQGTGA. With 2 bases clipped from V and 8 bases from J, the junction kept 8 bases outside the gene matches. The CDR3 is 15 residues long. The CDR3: CASSLQSGTGDTIYF. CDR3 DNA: TGTGCCAGCAGCTTACAGAGTGGGACAGGCGACACCATATATTTT.

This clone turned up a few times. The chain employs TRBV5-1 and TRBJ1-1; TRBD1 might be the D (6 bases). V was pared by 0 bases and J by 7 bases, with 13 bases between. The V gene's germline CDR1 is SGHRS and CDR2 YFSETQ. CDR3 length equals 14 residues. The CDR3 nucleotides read TGCGCCAGCAGCTTGGCCTCAGGGGTTGGTGAAGCTTTCTTT. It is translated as CASSLASGVGEAFF.

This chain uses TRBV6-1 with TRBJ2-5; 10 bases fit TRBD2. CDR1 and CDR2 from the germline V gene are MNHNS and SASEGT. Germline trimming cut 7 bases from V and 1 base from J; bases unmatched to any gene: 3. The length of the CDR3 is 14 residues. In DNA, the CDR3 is TGTGCCAGCACGGCTAGCGGGGGCCAAGAGACCCAGTACTTC. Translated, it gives CASTASGGQETQYF.